The present TCR beta chain was sequenced within a study of shared clonotypes between healthy human individuals (dated by TCRdb to the early 2020s). In terms of the full investigation: A few men and a couple of women, aged 18 to 49 years, made up the cohort. To estimate repertoire size and how much clonotype sharing occurs between individuals, the study deeply sequenced the blood TCR repertoires of 4 to 6 healthy adults. Each donor's leukapheresis produced roughly between roughly 0.85 and 9.5 billion PBMCs. Libraries were prepared and TCR repertoires were sequenced by different laboratories using diverse techniques, in order to increase sequencing depth and limit assay-specific biases. For each donor, CD4 naive and CD4 memory were each given three plates, CD8 naive was given two plates, and CD8 memory was given one plate.

Healthy HIV-negative adults with no recently reported acute infections or vaccinations were included as donors. Every donor was a Caucasian adult living in Nashville, Tennessee, USA. CD4+ T cells were enriched by magnetic negative selection, after which naive cells were positively selected on CD45RA and the negative fraction was taken as the memory subset. Blood was collected by leukapheresis, and PBMCs were isolated by Ficoll-Histopaque density gradient centrifugation and then cryopreserved in liquid nitrogen vapor phase. Analytical flow cytometry was used to check the purity and quantity of each magnetically sorted T cell population. Genomic DNA was isolated from every sorted fraction and measured by UV absorbance on a Nanodrop 2000c. For this clone: Its antigen remains unidentified. No base qualities exist here, and no much larger clone lies one base off it.

Points the paper makes about the study in general: The small number of donors limited the genetic and exposure-history diversity represented. Estimated clonotype richness was generally larger for naive than for memory subsets. Sampling was limited to blood, and TCR repertoires in tissue likely differ from TCR repertoires in blood. Incomplete sequencing was indicated by rarefaction of sorted-subset datasets, despite the large sequencing depth. Higher generation probabilities were observed for clonotypes shared by all four sorted-subset donors than for non-shared clonotypes. Pairwise subsampling indicated that sequencing depth was expected to affect the degree of clonotype sharing among donors. Across four donors, approximately 5% of naive CD4, around 3.3% of naive CD8, 2.3% of memory CD4, and under 0.45% of memory CD8 clonotypes were shared.

TCR CDR3 regions were amplified from genomic DNA by multiplex PCR using the deep immunoSEQ assay. Extracted genomic DNA from each cell subset was spread evenly across all wells of several immunoSEQ 96-well plates, with each plate serving as a replicate. For sorted subsets, roughly 200 ng of genomic DNA, equivalent to 25,000 to 35,000 T cell genomes, went into each replicate PCR. Purified libraries were quantified with a Qubit 3.0 fluorometer, sized on a Bioanalyzer 2100, and re-quantified with the KAPA Library Quantification kit. Every immunoSEQ 96-well plate was sequenced on a dedicated single-read 150-cycle Illumina NextSeq 550 flow cell. In the paper's pipeline: Because the immunoSEQ output included only junctional sequences and no quality scores, the filtering could not be the same as the filtering used for full-length reads. To assign V/J genes and CDR3, sequences were annotated against IMGT germline references using PyIR, a Python wrapper for IgBLAST v1.9. Reads with weak V/J assignments (E-value above 1e-6), missing CDR3, stop codons, out-of-frame junctions, or ambiguous translated residues were removed. V3J clonotypes were defined by identical inferred V gene, J gene, and CDR3 amino acid sequence. The percentage overlap between two repertoires was calculated by dividing the number of shared unique clonotypes by the size of the smaller repertoire. RTK rarefaction, the Chao1 estimator, and Recon v2.1 estimates of unobserved clonotypes were used to assess repertoire richness. OLGA was used to compute generation probabilities for all TCRbeta clonotypes that the gDNA method yielded from four donors. In its TCRdb copy, this immuneACCESS table keeps in-frame sequences only and misses some clones. Where compared with another copy, unresolved V genes explain less than half of these, and the others have no known cause. The DNA was the basis for D and trimming; V, J and clone size are from that table. This sample gives more than 1.2 million clones in total; around 98.5% of them show up just once. Roughly 0.36% of the sample lies in the top ten.

Trimming at the junction amounts to 3 bases on V and 2 bases on J, and the germline ends lie 11 bases apart. As encoded in the germline V gene (reference sequence), CDR1 is MNHEY while CDR2 is SMNVEV. The CDR3 holds 15 amino acids from the cysteine to the phenylalanine. Only the CDR3 DNA is retained, 45 bases long and in frame from the first base. This sequence originates from a man aged 25 to 40 in good health. The receptor chain draws on TRBV27 and TRBJ2-1; the D match is possibly TRBD1 or TRBD2, with 5 bases aligned in each. Sequenced input: naive CD4+ T cells sorted from blood. The cell subset or site label corresponds to: CD45RA+ positively selected. The nucleotide sequence reads as follows: TGTGCCAGCAGTTTTTATCTGGGACCCTACAATGAGCAGTTCTTC. Its product reads: CASSFYLGPYNEQFF.